These T cell receptor beta chains were read from a single sample in a study of cytomegalovirus exposure and HLA in healthy donors. TCRdb's table, derived via immunoSEQ multiplex PCR, lists solely in-frame clones and lacks some. The sample has more than 80,000 clones, about four fifths seen once. Material for sequencing was PBMCs. Receptor source: a female donor in good health and CMV-seropositive. The CDR3 runs from the conserved cysteine through the conserved F or W. Rows may omit the clone size; those that give it use once, few, many or a size class.

v_gene	abundance	j_gene	CDR3aa
TRBV7-9	.	TRBJ2-7	CASSSGTSGFEQYF
TRBV11-2	.	TRBJ2-1	CASSASGGLYNEQFF
TRBV29-1	.	.	CSVESPTGSYEQYF
TRBV2	.	TRBJ1-3	CASSEDRMRNTIYF
TRBV6-1	few	TRBJ2-3	CATRSSGIADTQYF
TRBV4-1	once	TRBJ2-1	CASSRGTNNEQFF
TRBV7-9	few	TRBJ2-2	CASSLVEPRQVNTGELFF
TRBV28	.	TRBJ2-7	CASTPDSNYEQYF
TRBV20-1	.	TRBJ2-7	CSARILEQYF
TRBV6-5	.	TRBJ2-7	CASSPRQGGYEQYF
TRBV4-1	.	TRBJ1-2	CASSQAPGGGPYTF
TRBV5-1	few	TRBJ2-2	CASSRGQGAGELFF
TRBV9	.	TRBJ2-7	CASSGGLADYEQYF
TRBV11-2	few	TRBJ2-7	CASSLDRSFSYEQYF
TRBV6-5	.	TRBJ1-2	CASSYSSGGTDYGYTF
TRBV19	.	TRBJ1-1	CASSMGVNGITEAFF
TRBV6-6	.	TRBJ1-5	CASSYPGTFQPQHF
TRBV7-8	.	TRBJ2-7	CASSMTSGIDCEQYF
TRBV7-8	.	TRBJ2-7	CASSLDRPFYEQYF
TRBV4-1	few	TRBJ1-2	CASSQLSRGGCGYTF
TRBV7-6	.	TRBJ2-7	CASSLRELYEQYF
TRBV7-9	.	TRBJ2-3	CASSYKRATSTDTQYF
TRBV7-2	.	TRBJ1-1	CASSRGGLLRHAGTEAFF
TRBV28	few	TRBJ2-3	CASSLNQRKNTDTQYF
TRBV10-2	.	TRBJ1-5	CASSVGPGQPQHF
TRBV27	.	TRBJ1-2	CASSPHGQGVSYTF
TRBV7-9	.	TRBJ2-1	CASPNPGSPDEQFF
TRBV21-1	.	TRBJ1-4	CASSKRNRGRLTNEKLFF
TRBV4-1	.	TRBJ1-2	CASSQGRINYGYTF
TRBV14	.	TRBJ2-7	CASSPRDRESGEQYF
TRBV9	.	TRBJ1-2	CASSSRTVANYGYTF
TRBV25-1	.	TRBJ1-1	CASSSGSEAFF
TRBV5-1	.	TRBJ2-1	CASSRDRGPGEQFF
TRBV5-1	.	TRBJ2-7	CASSRRRTSGYEQYF
TRBV6-4	.	TRBJ2-1	CASSDSSGTPYNEQFF
TRBV7-9	few	TRBJ2-7	CASSQGLAGGQEQYF
TRBV27	.	TRBJ2-5	CASSSSKTQYF